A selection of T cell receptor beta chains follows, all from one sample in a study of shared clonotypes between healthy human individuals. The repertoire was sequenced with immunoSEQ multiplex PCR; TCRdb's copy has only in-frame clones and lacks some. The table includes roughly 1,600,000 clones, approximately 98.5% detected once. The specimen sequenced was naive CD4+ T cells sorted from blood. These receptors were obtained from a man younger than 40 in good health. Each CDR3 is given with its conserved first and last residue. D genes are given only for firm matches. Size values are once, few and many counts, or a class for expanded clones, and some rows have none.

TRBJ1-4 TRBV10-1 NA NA TGCGCCAGCAGTGAATCCCGGGGAGACCATGAAAAACTGTTTTTT CASSESRGDHEKLFF
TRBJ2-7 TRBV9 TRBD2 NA TGTGCCAGCAGCCCCGTGGGGAGGGCGGAAGAGCAGTACTTC CASSPVGRAEEQYF
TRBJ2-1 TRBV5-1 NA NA TGCGCCAGCAGCCCGAGTGTGGGAAAGACAGGGAGGGAGCAGTTCTTC CASSPSVGKTGREQFF
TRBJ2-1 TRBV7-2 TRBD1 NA TGTGCCAGCAGCTTCTGGACAGGGGTCGTTGAGCAGTTCTTC CASSFWTGVVEQFF
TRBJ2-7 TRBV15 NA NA TGTGCCACCAGCAGAGTCGCAGCCCCCGGATACGAGCAGTACTTC CATSRVAAPGYEQYF
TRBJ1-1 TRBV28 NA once TGTGCCAGCAGTTTCCCGCTTGAGGGCGGAGCTTTCTTT CASSFPLEGGAFF
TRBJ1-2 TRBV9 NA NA TGTGCCAGCAGCCCACAGGACAGCCCTAACTATGGCTACACCTTC CASSPQDSPNYGYTF
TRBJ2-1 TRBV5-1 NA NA TGCGCCAGCAGCCCGGACAACAGTAAATCCATCTTC CASSPDNSKSIF
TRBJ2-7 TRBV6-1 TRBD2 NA TGTGCCAGCACGACTAGCGGCACCTACGAGCAGTACTTC CASTTSGTYEQYF
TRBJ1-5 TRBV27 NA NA TGTGCCACCTCCGGTCGGGTTGAGCATTTT CATSGRVEHF
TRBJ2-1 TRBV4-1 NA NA TGCGCCAGCCAACATCTGGGTCGCTCCTACAATGAGCAGTTCTTC CASQHLGRSYNEQFF
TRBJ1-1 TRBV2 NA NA TGTGCCAGCAAGTTCGTACAGGGCGGCACTGAAGCTTTCTTT CASKFVQGGTEAFF
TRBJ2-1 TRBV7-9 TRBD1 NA TGTGCCAGCAGCGCCACCCGGACAGGGCTTTACAATGAGCAGTTCTTC CASSATRTGLYNEQFF
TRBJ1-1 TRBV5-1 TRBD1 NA TGCGCCAGCACCCCCCTACAGGGGGCAGGCACTGAAGCTTTCTTT CASTPLQGAGTEAFF